These T cell receptor beta chains were read from a single sample in a study of T cells in Graves' hyperthyroidism and ophthalmopathy. One entry per CDR3 protein, called by TCRdb with MiXCR from the multiplex PCR reads. The data hold fewer than 700,000 distinct CDR3 sequences, with around 16% observed a single time. The sample taken for sequencing was blood. The origin of the receptors is a woman younger than 45 with Graves' hyperthyroidism. The CDR3 runs from the conserved cysteine through the conserved F or W. A D gene is named only where the DNA matches it firmly. For some rows the clone size is stated as once, few or many, or as a class when expanded; others skip it.

TRBD2	TRBJ2-3	few	TRBV7-8	CASSRPVAGADTQYF	TGTGCCAGCAGCCGACCTGTGGCGGGAGCCGATACGCAGTATTTT
.	TRBJ2-7	.	TRBV28	CASSFRGGRRYEQYF	TGTGCCAGCAGTTTCCGTGGCGGCAGAAGATACGAGCAGTACTTC
.	TRBJ2-7	many	TRBV3-1	CASCQNTYEQYF	TGTGCCAGCTGCCAGAACACCTACGAGCAGTACTTC
TRBD2	TRBJ2-2	few	TRBV25-1	CASSQPRTSGRDTGELFF	TGTGCCAGCAGCCAACCTCGGACTAGCGGGAGGGACACCGGGGAGCTGTTTTTT
.	TRBJ2-1	.	TRBV6-2/TRBV6-3	CASSDYQSNEQFF	TGTGCCAGCAGCGACTATCAATCCAATGAGCAGTTCTTC
.	TRBJ2-1	few	TRBV27	CASSLMGLSSYNEQFF	TGTGCCAGCAGTTTGATGGGCCTCAGCTCCTACAATGAGCAGTTCTTC
.	TRBJ2-2	.	TRBV20-1	CSASGGARQGTWELFF	TGCAGTGCTAGTGGGGGTGCGCGCCAGGGGACCTGGGAGCTGTTTTTT
TRBD1	TRBJ2-3	many	TRBV28	CASSGTGAEGLTDTQYF	TGTGCCAGCAGTGGGACAGGCGCGGAGGGGCTCACAGATACGCAGTATTTT
.	TRBJ2-1	.	TRBV18	CASSKPSSYNEQFF	TGTGCCAGCTCAAAACCGAGCTCCTACAATGAGCAGTTCTTC
TRBD1	TRBJ1-2	few	TRBV6-1	CASRGDRGLIGYGYTF	TGTGCCAGCAGGGGGGACAGGGGGCTTATCGGCTATGGCTACACCTTC
.	TRBJ1-5	many	TRBV30	CAWTGGARQPQHF	TGTGCCTGGACTGGGGGGGCTAGACAGCCCCAGCATTTT
.	TRBJ2-5	few	TRBV9	CASSPQGSATQYF	TGTGCCAGCAGCCCACAGGGTTCGGCGACCCAGTACTTC
.	TRBJ2-1	many	TRBV2	CASRRESGVEQFF	TGTGCCAGCAGGAGAGAGAGCGGCGTTGAGCAGTTCTTC
.	TRBJ1-2	once	TRBV27	CASSLGAPYGYTF	TGTGCCAGCAGTTTAGGGGCACCCTATGGCTACACCTTC
.	TRBJ2-1	few	TRBV5-5	CASSTDVRGSGKQFF	TGTGCCAGCAGCACGGACGTGCGAGGGTCCGGGAAGCAGTTCTTC
TRBD1	TRBJ1-1	few	TRBV28	CASSFPRTGALEAFF	TGTGCCAGCAGTTTCCCCCGGACAGGGGCCCTTGAAGCTTTCTTT
.	TRBJ2-1	.	TRBV7-6	CASSFAWGLGSYNEQFF	TGTGCCAGCAGCTTCGCCTGGGGACTCGGCTCCTACAATGAGCAGTTCTTC
.	TRBJ2-7	many	TRBV27	CASSSYLLNEQYF	TGTGCCAGCAGTTCTTACCTCCTAAACGAGCAGTACTTC
TRBD2	TRBJ2-2	.	TRBV30	CAWRGTSTGELFF	TGTGCCTGGAGGGGGACTAGCACCGGGGAGCTGTTTTTT
TRBD1	TRBJ1-2	many	TRBV28	CASSPTGGKGYTF	TGTGCCAGCAGCCCGACAGGGGGCAAAGGCTACACCTTC
.	TRBJ2-7	many	TRBV5-6	CASSFGSSYEQYF	TGTGCCAGCAGTTTTGGCTCATCCTACGAGCAGTACTTC
TRBD1	TRBJ2-7	few	TRBV9	CASSVGDRTIYEQYF	TGTGCCAGCAGCGTAGGGGACAGGACAATCTACGAGCAGTACTTC
TRBD2	TRBJ2-3	few	TRBV11-2	CASSSTSGSDTQYF	TGTGCCAGCAGCTCGACTAGCGGGAGTGATACGCAGTATTTT
TRBD2	TRBJ2-3	many	TRBV30	CAWLAGSTDTQYF	TGTGCCTGGCTAGCGGGCAGCACAGATACGCAGTATTTT
.	TRBJ2-1	few	TRBV12-3/TRBV12-4	CASTRTVGDGERFF	TGTGCCAGCACCCGGACAGTCGGTGACGGGGAGCGGTTCTTC
.	TRBJ1-1	few	TRBV7-9	CASSLEGKGTEAFF	TGTGCCAGCAGCTTAGAGGGGAAGGGGACCGAAGCTTTCTTT
.	TRBJ2-1	.	TRBV18	CASSASRGGNEQFF	TGTGCCAGCTCAGCTTCGAGGGGGGGGAATGAGCAGTTCTTC
TRBD2	TRBJ2-7	.	TRBV7-9	CASSLMGSGYEQYF	TGTGCCAGCAGCTTAATGGGTAGCGGGTACGAGCAGTACTTC
.	TRBJ2-2	.	TRBV2	CASSVGDYTGELFF	TGTGCCAGCAGTGTGGGGGATTACACCGGGGAGCTGTTTTTT
TRBD2	TRBJ2-1	few	TRBV12-3/TRBV12-4	CASGQLAGLNEQFF	TGTGCCAGCGGGCAACTAGCGGGGCTTAATGAGCAGTTCTTC
.	TRBJ2-1	few	TRBV27	CASGEGNEQFF	TGTGCCAGCGGTGAAGGCAATGAGCAGTTCTTC
.	TRBJ2-2	many	TRBV12-3/TRBV12-4	CASSFIHSYTGELFF	TGTGCCAGCAGTTTTATACACAGCTACACCGGGGAGCTGTTTTTT
TRBD2	TRBJ2-5	many	TRBV20-1	CSADPGLAGVETQYF	TGCAGTGCAGACCCGGGACTAGCGGGAGTAGAGACCCAGTACTTC
TRBD1	TRBJ1-4	many	TRBV30	CAWDPQGDEKLFF	TGTGCCTGGGACCCCCAGGGGGATGAAAAACTGTTTTTT
.	TRBJ2-7	.	TRBV19	CASRTRQGYEQYF	TGTGCCAGTAGGACCCGGCAGGGCTACGAGCAGTACTTC
.	TRBJ2-5	many	TRBV30	CACYRGETQYF	TGTGCCTGTTATCGAGGAGAGACCCAGTACTTC
TRBD2	TRBJ2-3	.	TRBV4-2	CASSQVLAGGFGTDTQYF	TGTGCCAGCAGCCAGGTCCTAGCGGGGGGGTTCGGGACAGATACGCAGTATTTT